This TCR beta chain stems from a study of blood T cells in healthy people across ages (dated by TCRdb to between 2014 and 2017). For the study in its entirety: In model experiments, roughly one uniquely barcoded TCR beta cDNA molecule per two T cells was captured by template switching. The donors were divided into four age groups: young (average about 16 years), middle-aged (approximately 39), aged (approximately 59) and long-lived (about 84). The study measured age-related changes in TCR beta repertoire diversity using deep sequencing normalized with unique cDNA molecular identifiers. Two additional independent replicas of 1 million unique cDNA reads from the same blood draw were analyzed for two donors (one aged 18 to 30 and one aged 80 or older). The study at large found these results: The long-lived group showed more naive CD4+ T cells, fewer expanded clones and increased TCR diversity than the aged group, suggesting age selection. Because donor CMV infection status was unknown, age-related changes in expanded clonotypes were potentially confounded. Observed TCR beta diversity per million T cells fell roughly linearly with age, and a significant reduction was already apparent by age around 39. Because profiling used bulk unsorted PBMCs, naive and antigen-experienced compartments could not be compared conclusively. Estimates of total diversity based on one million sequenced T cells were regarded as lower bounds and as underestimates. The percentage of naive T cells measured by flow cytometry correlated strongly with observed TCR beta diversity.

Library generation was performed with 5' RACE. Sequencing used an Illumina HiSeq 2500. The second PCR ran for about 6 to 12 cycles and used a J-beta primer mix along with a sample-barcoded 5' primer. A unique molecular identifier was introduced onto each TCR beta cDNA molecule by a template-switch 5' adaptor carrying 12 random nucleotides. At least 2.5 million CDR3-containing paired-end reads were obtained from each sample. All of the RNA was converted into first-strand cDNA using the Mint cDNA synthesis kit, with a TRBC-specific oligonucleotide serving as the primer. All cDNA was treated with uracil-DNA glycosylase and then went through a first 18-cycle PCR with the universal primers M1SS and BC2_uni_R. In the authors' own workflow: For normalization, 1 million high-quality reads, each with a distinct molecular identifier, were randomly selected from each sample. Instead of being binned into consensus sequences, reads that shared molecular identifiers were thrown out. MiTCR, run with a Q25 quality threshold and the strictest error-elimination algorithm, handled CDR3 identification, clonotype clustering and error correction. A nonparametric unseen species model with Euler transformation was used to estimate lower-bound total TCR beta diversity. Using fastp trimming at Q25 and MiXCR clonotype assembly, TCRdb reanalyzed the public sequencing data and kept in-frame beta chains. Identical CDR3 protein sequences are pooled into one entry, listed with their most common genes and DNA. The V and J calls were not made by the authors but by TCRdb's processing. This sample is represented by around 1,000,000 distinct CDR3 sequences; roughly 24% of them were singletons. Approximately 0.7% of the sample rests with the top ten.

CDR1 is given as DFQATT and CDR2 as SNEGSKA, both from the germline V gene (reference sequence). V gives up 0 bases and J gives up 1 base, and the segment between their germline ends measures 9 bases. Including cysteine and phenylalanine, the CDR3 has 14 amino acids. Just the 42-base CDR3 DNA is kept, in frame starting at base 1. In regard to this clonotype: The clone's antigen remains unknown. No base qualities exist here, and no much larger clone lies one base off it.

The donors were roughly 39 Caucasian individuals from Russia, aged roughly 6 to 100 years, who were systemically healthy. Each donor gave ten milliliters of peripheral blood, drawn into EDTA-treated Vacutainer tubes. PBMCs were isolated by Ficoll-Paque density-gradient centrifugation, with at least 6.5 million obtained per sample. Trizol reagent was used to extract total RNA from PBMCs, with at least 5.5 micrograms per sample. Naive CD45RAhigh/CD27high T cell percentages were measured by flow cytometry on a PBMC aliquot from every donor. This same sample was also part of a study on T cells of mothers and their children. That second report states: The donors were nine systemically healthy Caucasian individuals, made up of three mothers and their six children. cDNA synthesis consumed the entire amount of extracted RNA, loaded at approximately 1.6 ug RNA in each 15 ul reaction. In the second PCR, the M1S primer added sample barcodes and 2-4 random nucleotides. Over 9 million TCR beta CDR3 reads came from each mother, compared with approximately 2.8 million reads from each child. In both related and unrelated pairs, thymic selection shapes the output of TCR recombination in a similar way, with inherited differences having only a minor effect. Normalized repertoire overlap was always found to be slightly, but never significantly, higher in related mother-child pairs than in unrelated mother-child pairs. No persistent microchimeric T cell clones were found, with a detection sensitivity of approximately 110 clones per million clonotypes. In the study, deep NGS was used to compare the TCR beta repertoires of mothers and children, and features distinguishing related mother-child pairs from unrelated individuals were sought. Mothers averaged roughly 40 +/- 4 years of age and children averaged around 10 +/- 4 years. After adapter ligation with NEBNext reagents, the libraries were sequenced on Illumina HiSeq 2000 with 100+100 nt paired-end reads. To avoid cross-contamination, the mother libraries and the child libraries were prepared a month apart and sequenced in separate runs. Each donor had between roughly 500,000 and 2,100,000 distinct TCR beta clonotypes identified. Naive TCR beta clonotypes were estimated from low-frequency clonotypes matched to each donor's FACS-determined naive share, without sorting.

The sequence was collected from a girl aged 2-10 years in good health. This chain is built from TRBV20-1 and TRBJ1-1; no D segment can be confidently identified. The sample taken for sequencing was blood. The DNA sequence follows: TGCAGTGCTAGAGATCGGTCAAAGAACACTGAAGCTTTCTTT. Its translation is CSARDRSKNTEAFF.